Shown below are 20 T cell receptor beta chains from a single sample sequenced in a study of metastatic and nonmetastatic thyroid tumors. TCRdb reanalyzed the PCR reads with MiXCR. The table includes some 40,000 clones, about 19% detected once. Nobody among the patients had been given any treatment before thyroid surgery. Sample: tumor tissue. Receptors originate from a female donor with papillary thyroid cancer or a benign thyroid nodule (not recorded which). Some clones in this sample may be carry-over from other donors' samples.

This clone has a count of ten or more. The chain has TRBV19 and TRBJ1-2; a possible D gene is TRBD1 (5 bases). The CDR3 is 15 residues long. The V gene lost 5 bases and the J gene lost 4 bases, with 17 bases spanning the gap. Germline lookup yields CDR1 LNHDA and CDR2 SQIVND (reference sequence). The CDR3 protein is CASSARGPVLYGYTF. CDR3 in DNA: TGTGCCAGTAGTGCCCGGGGCCCCGTCCTCTATGGCTACACCTTC.

This clone was seen at least ten times. CDR3 in DNA: TGTGCCAGCAGTTACCAAGGGGGTGAGACCCAGTACTTC. The encoded protein is CASSYQGGETQYF. The rearrangement links TRBV6-6 to TRBJ2-5; possibly TRBD1 for D (6 bases). Germline CDR1 is MNHNY and CDR2 is SVGAGI (reference sequence). The CDR3 runs 13 residues. V was pared by 2 bases and J by 5 bases, with 9 bases between.

This clone was detected many times. The CDR3, as DNA: TGTGCCAGCAGTCTAGACAGGTACAGCACAGATACGCAGTATTTT. Translated, it gives CASSLDRYSTDTQYF. The chain recombines TRBV28 with TRBJ2-3, with D perhaps matching TRBD1 (6 bases). Trimming took off 5 bases at V and 0 bases at J, with 12 bases between the two ends. The CDR3 has 15 residues. Germline assignment: CDR1 MDHEN and CDR2 SYDVKM.

This clone was found many times. The V and J genes are TRBV9 and TRBJ2-1; D unclear. Germline loops: CDR1 SGDLS, CDR2 YYNGEE. The CDR3 length is 14 residues. With 6 bases removed from V and 6 bases from J, the gap between germline ends came to 16 bases. This chain's CDR3 is CASTGEPYGNEQFF. For the CDR3, the DNA is TGTGCCAGCACCGGCGAGCCCTACGGCAATGAGCAGTTCTTC.

This clone was seen ten or more times. Other DNA variants within this sample encode the same CDR3. The gene calls are TRBV6-1 and TRBJ1-1; no definite D call. Germline CDR1 reads MNHNS; CDR2 reads SASEGT. V was cut by 5 bases and J by 4 bases, with 17 bases left in between. The CDR3 covers 15 residues. The CDR3 coding sequence is TGTGCCAGCAGTCCCCGAGCCGCCGGTGGCACTGAAGCTTTCTTT. It codes for CASSPRAAGGTEAFF.

This clone has more than one count but fewer than ten. This may stem from a read error, because a much larger clone lies one nucleotide away. Other DNA sequences in the sample encode the same CDR3. This chain uses TRBV29-1 with TRBJ2-7; D remains ambiguous. Germline V gives CDR1 SQVTM, CDR2 ANQGSEA. The ends were cut back, 6 bases at V and 3 bases at J, with 12 bases in the middle. This CDR3 has 12 amino acids. DNA for the CDR3: TGCAGCGTACTCGGTACAGACTACGAGCAGTACTTC. Its protein is CSVLGTDYEQYF.

This clone was counted many times. V is TRBV7-2 and J is TRBJ2-3; a possible D gene is TRBD2 (7 bases). The CDR3 runs to 16 residues. CDR1 SGHTA and CDR2 FQGNSA come from the germline V gene. With 1 base removed from V and 4 bases from J, the gap between germline ends came to 15 bases. This CDR3 is CASSLGLRGGADTQYF. For the CDR3, the DNA is TGTGCCAGCAGCTTAGGGTTAAGGGGGGGCGCAGATACGCAGTATTTT.

There are a few counts of this clone. J is TRBJ2-1 and V is TRBV28; 8 bases agree with TRBD2. Germline V gene lookup returns CDR1 MDHEN and CDR2 SYDVKM. This CDR3 comprises 17 residues. The junction had 18 bases not matched to a gene; V was cut back by 6 bases and J by 8 bases. For the CDR3, the DNA is TGTGCCAGCAGCCCAAACCCGGTACTAGCGGTAGTGCATGAGCAGTTCTTC. As protein: CASSPNPVLAVVHEQFF.

This clone was recorded a few times. The chain has TRBV19 and TRBJ1-6, with D tentatively TRBD1 (5 bases). Germline loops: CDR1 LNHDA, CDR2 SQIVND (reference sequence). The V end was cut by 7 bases, the J end by 0 bases, with 10 bases between. CDR3 length: 15 residues. Here the CDR3 DNA reads TGTGCCAGTAAGAGGGGAACCTCCTATAATTCACCCCTCCACTTT. It codes for CASKRGTSYNSPLHF.

The chain joins TRBV28 to TRBJ2-7, with 8 bases identical to TRBD1. This CDR3 is built from 13 residues. V was pared by 7 bases and J by 7 bases, with 9 bases of the junction left unmatched. CDR1 and CDR2 from the germline V gene are MDHEN and SYDVKM. The CDR3 is CASKQGVSGEQYF. The CDR3 DNA reads as TGTGCCAGCAAACAGGGGGTTAGTGGGGAGCAGTACTTC.

This clone came up many times. This sequence joins TRBV20-1 and TRBJ2-1; D tentatively reads TRBD1 or TRBD2 (5 bases each). The CDR3 extends over 16 amino acids. V lost 2 bases to trimming and J lost 8 bases, with 22 bases between them. The germline gives CDR1 DFQATT, CDR2 SNEGSKA (reference sequence). Written as DNA, the CDR3 is TGCAGTGCTAGAACTGGGTGGGGTTTAGTGGGGGATGAGCAGTTCTTC. Encoded protein: CSARTGWGLVGDEQFF.

This clone was counted a few times. The CDR3 DNA reads TGTGCCAGCATAACGCCGGGTAGCGGGGGGGCTGGTGAGCAGTTCTTC. It translates to CASITPGSGGAGEQFF. The chain carries TRBV28 and TRBJ2-1; 11 nucleotides line up with TRBD2. Trimming cost V 7 bases and J 9 bases; bases outside gene matches: 14. The germline gives CDR1 MDHEN, CDR2 SYDVKM. The CDR3 is 16 residues long. The full variable domain, with the rest looked up from reference TRBV28 and TRBJ2-1, is DVKVTQSSRYLVKRTGEKVFLECVQDMDHENMFWYRQDPGLGLRLIYFSYDVKMKEKGDIPEGYSVSREKKERFSLILESASTNQTSMYLCASITPGSGGAGEQFFGPGTRLTVL.

With respect to this clone: One end of the junction fails to match germline, which may point to a read error. The chain uses TRBV7-9 and TRBJ2-7; D not certain. The CDR3 extends over 15 amino acids. CDR1 and CDR2 (germline): SEHNR, FQNEAQ (reference sequence). The CDR3 DNA follows: TGTGCCAGCAACCCCCAAACCTGGCGGAGCTACGAGAAGTACTTC. As protein: CASNPQTWRSYEKYF. The full variable domain, with the rest looked up from reference TRBV7-9 and TRBJ2-7, is DTGVSQNPRHKITKRGQNVTFRCDPISEHNRLYWYRQTLGQGPEFLTYFQNEAQLEKSRLLSDRFSAERPKGSFSTLEIQRTEQGDSAMYLCASNPQTWRSYEKYFGPGTRLTVT.

At least ten counts were recorded for this clone. The chain employs TRBV5-1 and TRBJ2-1, with D hard to call. The V gene's germline CDR1 is SGHRS and CDR2 YFSETQ. The CDR3 contains 14 residues. V shed 8 bases and J shed 6 bases, with 18 bases lying between them. CDR3: CASGHLDLSNEQFF. CDR3 coding DNA: TGCGCCAGTGGTCACTTAGACCTCTCCAATGAGCAGTTCTTC. Complete variable domain (other parts from reference TRBV5-1 and TRBJ2-1): KAGVTQTPRYLIKTRGQQVTLSCSPISGHRSVSWYQQTPGQGLQFLFEYFSETQRNKGNFPGRFSGRQFSNSRSEMNVSTLELGDSALYLCASGHLDLSNEQFFGPGTRLTVL.

This clone came up many times. The gene calls are TRBV19 and TRBJ2-1, with TRBD2 identical over 9 bases. J lost 6 bases, V lost 7 bases, and 10 bases had no gene match. Germline CDR1 reads LNHDA; CDR2 reads SQIVND (reference sequence). CDR3 size: 15 residues. In DNA, the CDR3 is TGTGCCAGTACCTCAATAGCGGGAGTCCTCAATGAGCAGTTCTTC. This codes for CASTSIAGVLNEQFF.

In the case of this clone: Relative to the germline gene, one junction end is altered; a read error may explain this. This chain connects TRBV11-1 to TRBJ1-1, with D possibly matching TRBD1 (6 bases). The CDR3 is 16 residues long. Germline CDR1 is SGHAT and CDR2 is FQDESV (reference sequence). CDR3: CASSERGGAWGTEAFF. CDR3 bases: TGTGCCAGCAGCGAGAGAGGGGGGGCATGGGGCACTGAGGCTTTCTTT.

The chain is built from TRBV11-3 and TRBJ2-7; D possibly corresponds to TRBD1 (5 bases). Trimming cost V 2 bases and J 0 bases, with 11 bases left between them. The germline gives CDR1 SGHNT, CDR2 YENEEA. CDR3 length: 15 amino acids. The CDR3 region is CASSLFSGISYEQYF. In DNA form, the CDR3 reads TGTGCCAGCAGCTTATTCTCAGGGATCTCCTACGAGCAGTACTTC.

Comment on this clone: The junction shows a germline mismatch at one end, possibly a read error. V and J are TRBV20-1 and TRBJ2-5, with D perhaps matching TRBD2 (6 bases). Germline CDR1 DFQATT, CDR2 SNEGSKA (reference sequence). The CDR3 is 13 amino acids. This chain's CDR3 is CSVAGTTGETRYF. The CDR3 coding sequence is TGCAGTGTGGCGGGAACCACGGGAGAGACCCGGTACTTC.

V gene TRBV20-1 combines with J gene TRBJ2-7; TRBD2 agrees at 8 bases. This CDR3 contains 13 residues. The trim removed 1 base at V and 2 bases at J, leaving 1 base unmatched. From germline, CDR1 is DFQATT and CDR2 SNEGSKA (reference sequence). The CDR3 DNA sequence: TGCAGTGCTAGAGCCGGGGGGGCCTACGAGCAGTACTTC. It is translated as CSARAGGAYEQYF.

This clone has a count of ten or more. The chain uses TRBV5-1 and TRBJ1-2; 8 bases are a match to TRBD1. Germline V CDR1 and CDR2: SGHRS, YFSETQ. J gave up 0 bases and V 4 bases, and 5 bases lay outside the gene matches. The length of the CDR3 is 15 residues. The DNA of the CDR3 is TGCGCCAGCAGCCTTGGACAGGGAGCTAACTATGGCTACACCTTC. Its translation is CASSLGQGANYGYTF.